This record concerns one T cell receptor beta chain sequence. The antigen is not known. This sample is part of a study of T cell responses to AZD1222 COVID-19 vaccine. Study results and limitations: Most donors were white British and more were female, and clonal diversity was possibly underestimated. Dominant CD4 TCR responses targeted spike regions 160-218 and 743-854.

The protocol was immunoSEQ multiplex PCR, while the TCRdb copy is restricted to in-frame clones and leaves out a portion. There are under 85,000 clones in the sample; around 90% occur only once, and 24% lies in the top ten. Per the germline V gene, CDR1 is SGDLS and CDR2 is YYNGEE. Trimming removed 3 bases at V and 6 bases at J, with 13 bases between. The CDR3 length is 14 residues. The chain has TRBV9 and TRBJ2-4, with D possibly matching TRBD2 (6 bases). The TCR comes from an adult in good health. Source: peripheral blood, taken on day 0 of AZD1222 vaccination. The CDR3 sequence is CASSAGTGGNIQYF. In nucleotides, the CDR3 is TGTGCCAGCAGCGCCGGGACCGGGGGAAACATTCAGTACTTC.